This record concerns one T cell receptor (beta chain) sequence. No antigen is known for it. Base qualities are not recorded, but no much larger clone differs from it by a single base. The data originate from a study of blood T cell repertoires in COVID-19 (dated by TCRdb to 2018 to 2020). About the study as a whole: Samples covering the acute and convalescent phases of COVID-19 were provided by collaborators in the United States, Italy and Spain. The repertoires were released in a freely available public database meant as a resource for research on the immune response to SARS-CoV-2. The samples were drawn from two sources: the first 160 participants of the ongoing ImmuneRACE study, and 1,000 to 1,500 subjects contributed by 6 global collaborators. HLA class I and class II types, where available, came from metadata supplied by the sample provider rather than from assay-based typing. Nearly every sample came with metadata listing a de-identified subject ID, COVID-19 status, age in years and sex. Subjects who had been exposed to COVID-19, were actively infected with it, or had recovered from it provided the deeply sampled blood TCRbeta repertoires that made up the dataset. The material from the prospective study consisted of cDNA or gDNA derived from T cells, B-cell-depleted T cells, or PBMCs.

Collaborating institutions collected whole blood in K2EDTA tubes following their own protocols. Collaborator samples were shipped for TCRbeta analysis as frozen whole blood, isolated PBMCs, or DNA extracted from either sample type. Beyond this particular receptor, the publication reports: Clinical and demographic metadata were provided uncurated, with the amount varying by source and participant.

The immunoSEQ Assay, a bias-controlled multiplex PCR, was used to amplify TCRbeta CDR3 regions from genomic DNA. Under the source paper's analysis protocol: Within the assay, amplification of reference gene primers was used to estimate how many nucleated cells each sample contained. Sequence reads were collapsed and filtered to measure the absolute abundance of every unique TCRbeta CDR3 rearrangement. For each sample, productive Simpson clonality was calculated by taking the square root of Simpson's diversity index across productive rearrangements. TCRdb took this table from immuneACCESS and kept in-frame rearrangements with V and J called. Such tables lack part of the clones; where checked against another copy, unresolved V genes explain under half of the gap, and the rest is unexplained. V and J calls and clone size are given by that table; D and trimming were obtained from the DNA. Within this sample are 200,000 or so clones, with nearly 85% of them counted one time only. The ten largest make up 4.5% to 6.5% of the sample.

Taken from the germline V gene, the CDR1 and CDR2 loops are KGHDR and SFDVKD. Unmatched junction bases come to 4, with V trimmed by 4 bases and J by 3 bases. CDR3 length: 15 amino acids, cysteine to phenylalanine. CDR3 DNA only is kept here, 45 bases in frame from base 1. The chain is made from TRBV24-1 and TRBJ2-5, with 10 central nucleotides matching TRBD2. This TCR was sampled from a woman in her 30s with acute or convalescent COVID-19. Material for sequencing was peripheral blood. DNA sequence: TGTGCCACCAGTGACCCAACTAGCGGGAAAGAGACCCAGTACTTC. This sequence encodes CATSDPTSGKETQYF.